This record covers a single TCR beta chain. The antigen is not known. This CDR3 comprises 14 residues. Germline V lookup: CDR1 KGHSH, CDR2 LQKENI. Trimming took 4 bases from V and 4 from J; bases not matched to a gene: 6. PCR used 60 Vbeta primers and 13 Jbeta primers. Libraries were prepared by immunoSEQ multiplex PCR; TCRdb keeps only in-frame clonotypes and omits some of them. The sample lists roughly 200,000 clones, less than 80% occurring once. The entry originates in a study of cytomegalovirus exposure and HLA in healthy donors. Study-wide background: HLA-typed donors were the source of about 81 million unique TCRs held in an early data release.

Whole-study results and caveats: Researchers had no immune exposure information except CMV serostatus available.

The source is a woman aged 30 to 39 in good health and CMV-seropositive. This chain joins TRBV18 and TRBJ2-5, with TRBD1 matching 7 bases. Sequencing used PBMCs. This CDR3 is CASSRGPGGETQYF. The CDR3 DNA reads TGTGCCAGCTCACGCGGGCCAGGGGGAGAGACCCAGTACTTC.